This T cell receptor beta chain originates from a study of blood T cell repertoires in COVID-19. Repertoires were generated with immunoSEQ multiplex PCR, while TCRdb's copy carries only in-frame clones and drops some. The data contain hundreds of thousands of clones, around 89% of them singletons. Study members were between roughly 18 and 90 years old and lived in over 20 US regions. Sequencing used PBMCs or T cells enriched from blood (not recorded which). The receptor comes from a woman between 45 and 60 years old who had recovered from COVID-19.

The CDR3, as DNA: TGTGCCAGCAGCTTAGTGACAGGGGTTACTGAAGCTTTCTTT. Its protein product is CASSLVTGVTEAFF. The chain combines TRBV7-9 with TRBJ1-1; 8 nucleotides line up with TRBD1. CDR3 size: 14 residues. The germline CDR1 and CDR2 sequences are SEHNR and FQNEAQ (reference sequence). The J segment lost 5 bases and the V segment lost 1 base, leaving 3 bases of the junction unmatched.